This note documents a single TCR beta chain sequence. The data derive from a study of T cell changes during pregnancy in multiple sclerosis. TCRdb's table, derived via immunoSEQ multiplex PCR, lists solely in-frame clones and lacks some. Among about 98,000 clones listed, approximately 90% were seen once. Germline values: CDR1 PRHDT, CDR2 FYEKMQ (reference sequence). Deletions cut 3 bases from V and 2 bases from J, with 17 bases between. The CDR3 is 16 residues long. The sequencing used peripheral blood, collected after pregnancy. The genes are TRBV13 and TRBJ2-7; D perhaps matches TRBD2 (5 bases). The origin of this receptor is a female donor in good health, enrolled as a control in a pregnancy study. The CDR3 DNA sequence: TGTGCCAGCAGCTTGAGAGGGAGAAGGACGACCTACGAGCAGTACTTC. It specifies CASSLRGRRTTYEQYF.